Presented here are 12 T cell receptor beta chains from one specimen sequenced in a study of cytotoxic CD8 clonotypes in ibrutinib-treated CLL. Profiling relied on immunoSEQ multiplex PCR, and the TCRdb table lists in-frame clones only, not all of them. Of around 130,000 clones in the sample, around 80% were seen once. The specimen comprised PBMCs, sampled after 24 months of ibrutinib treatment. All receptors come from a human donor with chronic lymphocytic leukemia.

The V and J genes are TRBV30 and TRBJ2-3, with 11 bases identical to TRBD1. The germline V gene encodes CDR1 GTSNPN and CDR2 SVGIG (reference sequence). The CDR3 loop spans 20 amino acids. J was trimmed by 0 bases and V by 1 base; bases with no gene match: 15. The CDR3 spells CAWSASEPGQGGFSTDTQYF. For the CDR3, the DNA is TGTGCCTGGAGTGCCTCGGAGCCGGGACAGGGGGGGTTTAGCACAGATACGCAGTATTTT.

The chain has TRBV9 and TRBJ2-7; D not resolved. CDR3 length: 13 amino acids. The germline V gene has CDR1 SGDLS and CDR2 YYNGEE. V was trimmed by 4 bases and J by 6 bases, leaving 14 bases between them. In nucleotides, the CDR3 is TGTGCCAGCAGCCCCCCCCTACTCGCCGAGCAGTACTTC. This sequence encodes CASSPPLLAEQYF.

The chain links TRBV21-1 to TRBJ1-2. TRBV21-1 is a documented pseudogene. This CDR3 spans 16 amino acids. CDR3 in DNA: TGTGCCAGCAGCAAAGCAGGCGGGGACATCATCTATGGCTACACCTTC. This codes for CASSKAGGDIIYGYTF.

V is TRBV5-4 and J is TRBJ2-7; 7 bases are shared with TRBD1. The CDR3 covers 14 residues. Germline CDR1 SGHNT, CDR2 YYREEE (reference sequence). V lost 4 bases to trimming and J lost 6 bases; unmatched junction nucleotides: 10. In nucleotides, the CDR3 is TGTGCCAGCAGCGTACTAGGGACAGCTGGCGAGCAGTACTTC. Protein product: CASSVLGTAGEQYF.

The chain combines TRBV7-2 with TRBJ2-1; perhaps TRBD1 as D (6 bases). There are 16 residues in the CDR3. V gave up 6 bases and J gave up 8 bases, with 23 bases separating them. Germline V gene data show CDR1 as SGHTA and CDR2 as FQGNSA. CDR3 protein: CASSRIQGPRIHEQFF. The CDR3 bases are TGTGCCAGCAGTCGGATCCAGGGGCCCCGGATCCATGAGCAGTTCTTC. The entire variable domain, with the rest obtained from reference TRBV7-2 and TRBJ2-1, is as follows: GAGVSQSPSNKVTEKGKDVELRCDPISGHTALYWYRQSLGQGLEFLIYFQGNSAPDKSGLPSDRFSAERTGGSVSTLTIQRTQQEDSAVYLCASSRIQGPRIHEQFFGPGTRLTVL.

The chain uses TRBV6-6 and TRBJ1-4, with TRBD1 matching over 9 bases. Looked up from germline, CDR1 is MNHNY and CDR2 is SVGAGI (reference sequence). V was pared by 5 bases and J by 8 bases, with 9 bases of the junction left unmatched. The CDR3 loop spans 15 amino acids. Here the CDR3 DNA reads TGTGCCAGCAGTCCCCCGGGGACAGGGTTCGAAAAACTGTTTTTT. It encodes CASSPPGTGFEKLFF.

This clone came up a few times. V usage is TRBV7-2 and J usage is TRBJ1-2; no definite D call. CDR3 length: 12 amino acids. Germline assignment: CDR1 SGHTA and CDR2 FQGNSA. The germline V and J ends were trimmed by 4 bases and 6 bases, with 9 bases remaining between them. As DNA, the CDR3 is TGTGCCAGCAGCTCTTATTACGATGGCTACACCTTC. Protein product: CASSSYYDGYTF.

This clone was seen a single time. The chain carries TRBV7-2 and TRBJ1-4, with D possibly matching TRBD1 (6 bases). Germline CDR1 SGHTA, CDR2 FQGNSA. The CDR3 extends over 16 amino acids. V lost 5 bases, J lost 2 bases, and 15 bases lay in between. Here the CDR3 DNA reads TGTGCCAGCAGCCTAGGGAGAAGGGGGACTAATGAAAAACTGTTTTTT. This translates into CASSLGRRGTNEKLFF.

The CDR3 here is CASQGSYEQYF. The DNA for the CDR3 is TGTGCCAGCCAGGGCTCCTACGAGCAGTACTTC. V and J are TRBV28 and TRBJ2-7; a possible D gene is TRBD1 (5 bases). Germline CDR1 reads MDHEN; CDR2 reads SYDVKM. V dropped 8 bases and J dropped 0 bases, with 5 bases sitting between them. CDR3 length equals 11 residues.

The chain carries TRBV5-1 and TRBJ2-5, with 12 nucleotides matching TRBD2. Germline CDR1 and CDR2: SGHRS and YFSETQ. The V segment lost 4 bases and the J segment 5 bases; nucleotides outside the gene matches: 9. The CDR3 extends over 16 amino acids. The CDR3 loop reads CASSPLPSGGAETQYF. The CDR3, as DNA: TGCGCCAGCAGCCCCTTACCTAGCGGGGGGGCGGAGACCCAGTACTTC.

The chain employs TRBV11-2 and TRBJ2-5; perhaps TRBD1 as D (5 bases). Trimming removed 5 bases from V and 3 bases from J, with 16 bases in between. This CDR3 spans 15 amino acids. Germline CDR1 reads SGHAT; CDR2 reads FQNNGV. CDR3: CASSQGAGREETQYF. The CDR3 coding sequence is TGTGCCAGCAGCCAAGGGGCAGGGCGAGAAGAGACCCAGTACTTC.

This rearrangement joins TRBV7-2 to TRBJ2-1, with 8 bases identical to TRBD1. V shed 5 bases, J shed 2 bases, and the junction held 5 bases outside the gene matches. This CDR3 has 15 amino acids. CDR1 is SGHTA, CDR2 FQGNSA, per germline. CDR3 in amino acids: CASSRDRGTYNEQFF. The CDR3 nucleotides read TGTGCCAGCAGCCGAGACAGGGGAACCTACAATGAGCAGTTCTTC.